These T cell receptor beta chains were read from a single sample in a study of blood T cell repertoires in COVID-19. Assay: immunoSEQ multiplex PCR; the TCRdb copy retains only in-frame clones and omits some. The sample carries 110,000 to 150,000 clones, less than 85% recorded once. Sequencing input: peripheral blood. Receptors originate from a woman of 80 years or more in a cohort sampled during active or convalescent COVID-19. Both conserved end residues are part of each CDR3. Clone size is stated in some rows and not others, as once, few, many or a class when expanded.

cdr3_aa v_call clone_size
CASSKGQGGMAQHF TRBV19 few
CASSFDRASYGYTF TRBV7-2 NA
CASSDWGADTQYF TRBV2 NA
CASRSQINTEAFF TRBV5-1 NA
CASSRLAGGVAPDTQYF TRBV6-6 NA
CASSLDRANSPLHF TRBV5-4 NA
CASSQDPQGRSEAFF TRBV4-3 few
CASTGGGPYNEQFF TRBV9 NA
CARSLASGSTDTQYF TRBV5-3 NA
CASSFDTNTGELFF TRBV6-5 NA
CASSLVRSKNTEAFF TRBV11-2 few